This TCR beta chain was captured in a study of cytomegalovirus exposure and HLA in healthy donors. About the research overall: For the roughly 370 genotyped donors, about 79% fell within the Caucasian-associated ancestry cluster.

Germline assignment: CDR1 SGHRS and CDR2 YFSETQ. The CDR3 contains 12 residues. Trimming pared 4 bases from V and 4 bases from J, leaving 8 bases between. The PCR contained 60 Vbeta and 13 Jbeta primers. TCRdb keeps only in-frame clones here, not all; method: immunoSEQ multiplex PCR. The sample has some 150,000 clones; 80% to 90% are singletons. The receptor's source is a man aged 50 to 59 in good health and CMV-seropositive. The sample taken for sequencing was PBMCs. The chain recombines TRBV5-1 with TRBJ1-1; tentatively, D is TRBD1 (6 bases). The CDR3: CASSTQGTEAFF. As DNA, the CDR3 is TGCGCCAGCAGCACACAGGGCACTGAAGCTTTCTTT.